The sample holds many counts of the clone carrying this T cell receptor (beta chain). Its antigen is as yet unknown. Regarding time point: pre-sensitization, week 0. Noted treatment: therapeutic diphenylcyclopropenone sensitization with weekly scalp DPC. Alopecia patients between 18 and 70 years old and suitable for DPC were used as donors. Individual cDNA molecules in this library carried unique molecular identifiers. Using its own MiXCR run on the RACE reads, TCRdb lists one record per CDR3 protein. This sample carries about 98,000 distinct CDR3 sequences, about 10% of them seen once, and the ten largest clones take approximately 3.1%. The data were taken from a study of human T cells and chemical hapten exposure. Across the whole study: TCR yield per sample varied, mainly due to pooled library volumes. The study's findings and limits: Expanded TCRs were compared with controls, and the expanded TCRs formed significantly more large CDR3 similarity clusters.

This CDR3 has 16 amino acids. CDR1 SGHAT and CDR2 FQDESV come from the germline V gene (reference sequence). Trimming removed 3 bases at V and 1 base at J, with 15 bases between. The chain employs TRBV11-1 and TRBJ2-5; the D gene is possibly TRBD2 (5 bases). The receptor comes from a woman in her sixties or seventies with alopecia areata. Some clones in this sample may be carry-over from other donors' samples. This specimen consisted of whole blood, obtained in connection with sensitization to the hapten diphenylcyclopropenone (DPC). The chain's CDR3 is CASSFGLRSSQETQYF. DNA for the CDR3: TGTGCCAGCAGCTTCGGACTGAGATCATCCCAAGAGACCCAGTACTTC.